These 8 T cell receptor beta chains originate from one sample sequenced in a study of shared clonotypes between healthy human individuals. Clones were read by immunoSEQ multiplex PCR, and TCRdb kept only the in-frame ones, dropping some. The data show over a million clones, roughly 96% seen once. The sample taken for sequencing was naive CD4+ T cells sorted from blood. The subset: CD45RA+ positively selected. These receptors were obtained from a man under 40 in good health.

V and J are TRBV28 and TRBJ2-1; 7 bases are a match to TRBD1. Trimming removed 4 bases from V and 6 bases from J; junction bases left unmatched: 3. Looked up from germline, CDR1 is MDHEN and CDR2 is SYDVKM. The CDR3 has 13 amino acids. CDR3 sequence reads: CASSSTGPNEQFF. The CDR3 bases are TGTGCCAGCAGTTCGACAGGGCCCAATGAGCAGTTCTTC. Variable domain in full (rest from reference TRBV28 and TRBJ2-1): DVKVTQSSRYLVKRTGEKVFLECVQDMDHENMFWYRQDPGLGLRLIYFSYDVKMKEKGDIPEGYSVSREKKERFSLILESASTNQTSMYLCASSSTGPNEQFFGPGTRLTVL.

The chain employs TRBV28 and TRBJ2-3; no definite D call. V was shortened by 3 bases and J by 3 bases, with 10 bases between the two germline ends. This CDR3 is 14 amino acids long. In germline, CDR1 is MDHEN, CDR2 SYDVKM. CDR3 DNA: TGTGCCAGCAGTTTGGGGAAGGCTACAGATACGCAGTATTTT. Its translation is CASSLGKATDTQYF.

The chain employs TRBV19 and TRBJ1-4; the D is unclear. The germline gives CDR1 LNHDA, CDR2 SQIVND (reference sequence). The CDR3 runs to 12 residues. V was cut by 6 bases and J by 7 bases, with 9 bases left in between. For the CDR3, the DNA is TGTGCCAGTAGCCAGGCTGTTGAAAAACTGTTTTTT. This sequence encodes CASSQAVEKLFF.

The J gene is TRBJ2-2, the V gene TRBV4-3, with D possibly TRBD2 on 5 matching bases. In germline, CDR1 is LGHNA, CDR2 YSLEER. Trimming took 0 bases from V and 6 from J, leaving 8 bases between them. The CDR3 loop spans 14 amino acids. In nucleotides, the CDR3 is TGCGCCAGCAGCCAAGACTCGAGGGCCGGGGAGCTGTTTTTT. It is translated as CASSQDSRAGELFF.

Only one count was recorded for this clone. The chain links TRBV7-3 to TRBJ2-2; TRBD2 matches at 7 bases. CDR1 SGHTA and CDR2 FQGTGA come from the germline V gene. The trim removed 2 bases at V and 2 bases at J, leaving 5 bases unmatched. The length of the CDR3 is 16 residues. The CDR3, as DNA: TGTGCCAGCAGCTTATCAAGCGGGAAAAACACCGGGGAGCTGTTTTTT. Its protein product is CASSLSSGKNTGELFF.

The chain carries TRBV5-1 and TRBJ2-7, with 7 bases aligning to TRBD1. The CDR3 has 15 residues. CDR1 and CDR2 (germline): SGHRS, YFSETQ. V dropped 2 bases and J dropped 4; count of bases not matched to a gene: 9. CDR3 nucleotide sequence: TGCGCCAGCAGCTTAACAGGGGTTATATCTTACGAGCAGTACTTC. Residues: CASSLTGVISYEQYF. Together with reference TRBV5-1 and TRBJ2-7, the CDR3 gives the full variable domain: KAGVTQTPRYLIKTRGQQVTLSCSPISGHRSVSWYQQTPGQGLQFLFEYFSETQRNKGNFPGRFSGRQFSNSRSEMNVSTLELGDSALYLCASSLTGVISYEQYFGPGTRLTVT.

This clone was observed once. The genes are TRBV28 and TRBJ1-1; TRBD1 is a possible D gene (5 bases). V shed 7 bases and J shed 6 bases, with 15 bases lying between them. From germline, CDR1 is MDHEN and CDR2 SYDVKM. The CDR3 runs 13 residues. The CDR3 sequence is CASITLGAPEAFF. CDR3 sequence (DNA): TGTGCCAGCATTACTTTAGGGGCCCCTGAAGCTTTCTTT. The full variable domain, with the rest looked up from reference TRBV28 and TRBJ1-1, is DVKVTQSSRYLVKRTGEKVFLECVQDMDHENMFWYRQDPGLGLRLIYFSYDVKMKEKGDIPEGYSVSREKKERFSLILESASTNQTSMYLCASITLGAPEAFFGQGTRLTVV.

The CDR3 DNA is TGTGCCAGCAGCTATTGGGGGCGCGTGGAGACCCAGTACTTC. Amino acids: CASSYWGRVETQYF. The chain recombines TRBV11-2 with TRBJ2-5, with D tentatively TRBD1 (6 bases). This CDR3 is built from 14 residues. V shed 4 bases and J shed 5 bases, with 14 bases lying between them. The germline gives CDR1 SGHAT, CDR2 FQNNGV.